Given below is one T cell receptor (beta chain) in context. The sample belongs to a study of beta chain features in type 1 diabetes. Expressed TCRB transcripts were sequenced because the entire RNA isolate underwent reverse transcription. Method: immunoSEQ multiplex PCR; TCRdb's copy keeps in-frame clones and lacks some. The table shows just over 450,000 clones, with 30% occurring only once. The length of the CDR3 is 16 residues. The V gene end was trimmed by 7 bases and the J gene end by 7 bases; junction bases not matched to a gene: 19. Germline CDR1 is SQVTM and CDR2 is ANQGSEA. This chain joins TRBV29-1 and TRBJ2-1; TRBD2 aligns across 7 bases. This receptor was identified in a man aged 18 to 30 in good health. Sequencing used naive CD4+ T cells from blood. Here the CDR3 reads CSDPPFCGSVWNEQFF. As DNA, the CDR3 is TGCAGCGACCCCCCTTTTTGCGGGAGCGTGTGGAATGAGCAGTTCTTC.